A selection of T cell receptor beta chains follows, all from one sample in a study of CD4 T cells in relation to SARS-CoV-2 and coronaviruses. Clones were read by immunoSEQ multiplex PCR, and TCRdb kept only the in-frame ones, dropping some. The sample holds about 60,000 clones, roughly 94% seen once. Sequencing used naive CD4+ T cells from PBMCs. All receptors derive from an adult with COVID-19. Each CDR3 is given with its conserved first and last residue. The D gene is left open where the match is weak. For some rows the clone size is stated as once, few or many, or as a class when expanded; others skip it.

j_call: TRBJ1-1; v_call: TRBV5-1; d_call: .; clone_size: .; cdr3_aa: CASSLALDGEAFF; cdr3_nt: TGCGCCAGCAGCTTGGCCTTGGACGGAGAAGCTTTCTTT
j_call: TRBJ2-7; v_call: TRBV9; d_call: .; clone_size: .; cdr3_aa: CASSVAADISYEQYF; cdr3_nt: TGTGCCAGCAGCGTAGCTGCCGACATTTCCTACGAGCAGTACTTC
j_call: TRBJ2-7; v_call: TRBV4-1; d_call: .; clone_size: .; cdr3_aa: CASSQGDINNEQYF; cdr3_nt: TGCGCCAGCAGCCAAGGGGACATTAATAACGAGCAGTACTTC
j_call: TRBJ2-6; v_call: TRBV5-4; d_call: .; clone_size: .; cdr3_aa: CASSLVGRSGANVLTF; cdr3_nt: TGTGCCAGCAGCTTGGTTGGAAGGTCTGGGGCCAACGTCCTGACTTTC
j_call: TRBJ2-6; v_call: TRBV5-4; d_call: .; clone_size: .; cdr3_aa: CASSLGGGGYSGANVLTF; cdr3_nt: TGTGCCAGCAGCTTGGGGGGTGGCGGATACTCTGGGGCCAACGTCCTGACTTTC
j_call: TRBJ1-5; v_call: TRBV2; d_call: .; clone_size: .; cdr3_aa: CASSVESNQPQHF; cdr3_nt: TGTGCCAGCAGTGTTGAGAGCAATCAGCCCCAGCATTTT
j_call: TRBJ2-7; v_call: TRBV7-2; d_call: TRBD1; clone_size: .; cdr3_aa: CASSLRTGWNYEQYF; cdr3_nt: TGTGCCAGCAGCCTAAGGACAGGGTGGAACTACGAGCAGTACTTC
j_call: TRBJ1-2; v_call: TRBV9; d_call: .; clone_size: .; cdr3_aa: CASRGVYGYTF; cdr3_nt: TGTGCCAGCAGAGGGGTCTATGGCTACACCTTC
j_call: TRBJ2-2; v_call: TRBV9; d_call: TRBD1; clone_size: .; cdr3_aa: CASSPGQGTGELFF; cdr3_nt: TGTGCCAGCAGCCCGGGACAGGGGACCGGGGAGCTGTTTTTT
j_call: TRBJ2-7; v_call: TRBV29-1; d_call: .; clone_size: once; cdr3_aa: CSAVGRTNEQYF; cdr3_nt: TGCAGCGCTGTGGGACGTACTAACGAGCAGTACTTC
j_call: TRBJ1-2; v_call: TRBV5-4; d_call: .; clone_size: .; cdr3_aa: CASSTRTAWGYTF; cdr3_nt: TGTGCCAGCAGCACGAGGACAGCTTGGGGCTACACCTTC
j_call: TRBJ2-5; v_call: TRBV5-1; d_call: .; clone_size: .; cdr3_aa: CASSLFGLEVETQYF; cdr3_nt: TGCGCCAGCAGCTTGTTTGGTCTAGAGGTGGAGACCCAGTACTTC
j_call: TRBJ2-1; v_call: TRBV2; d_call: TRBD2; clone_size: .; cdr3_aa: CASRATSGNNEQFF; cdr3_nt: TGTGCCAGCAGGGCTACTAGCGGAAACAATGAGCAGTTCTTC
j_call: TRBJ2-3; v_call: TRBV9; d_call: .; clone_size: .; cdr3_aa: CASSVEGTLADTQYF; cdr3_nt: TGTGCCAGCAGCGTAGAGGGCACGTTAGCAGATACGCAGTATTTT
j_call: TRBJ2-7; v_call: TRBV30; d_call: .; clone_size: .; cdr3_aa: CAWSVGRSSYEQYF; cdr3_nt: TGTGCCTGGAGTGTAGGACGGAGCTCCTACGAGCAGTACTTC
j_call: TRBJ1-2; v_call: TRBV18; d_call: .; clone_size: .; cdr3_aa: CASSPLTPDSYGYTF; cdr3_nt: TGTGCCAGCTCACCACTTACCCCGGACAGCTATGGCTACACCTTC
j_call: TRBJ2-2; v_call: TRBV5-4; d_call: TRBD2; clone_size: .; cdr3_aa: CASQSGRNTGELFF; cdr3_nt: TGTGCCAGCCAGAGCGGGAGGAACACCGGGGAGCTGTTTTTT
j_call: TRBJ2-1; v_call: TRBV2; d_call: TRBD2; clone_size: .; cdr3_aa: CASSGVAGGPYNEQFF; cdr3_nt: TGTGCCAGCAGTGGGGTAGCGGGAGGCCCGTACAATGAGCAGTTCTTC
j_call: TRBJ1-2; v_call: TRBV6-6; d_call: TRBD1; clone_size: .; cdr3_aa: CASSYTPRTGGYGYTF; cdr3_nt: TGTGCCAGCAGTTACACCCCACGGACAGGGGGCTATGGCTACACCTTC
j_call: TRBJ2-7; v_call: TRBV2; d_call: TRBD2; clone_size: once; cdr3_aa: CASSGYSGRLNYEQYF; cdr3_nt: TGTGCCAGCAGTGGATATAGCGGGAGGTTGAACTACGAGCAGTACTTC
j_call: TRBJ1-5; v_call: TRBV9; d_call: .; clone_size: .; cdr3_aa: CASSPNSGSGSNQPQHF; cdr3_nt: TGTGCCAGCAGCCCAAATTCAGGGAGCGGGAGCAATCAGCCCCAGCATTTT
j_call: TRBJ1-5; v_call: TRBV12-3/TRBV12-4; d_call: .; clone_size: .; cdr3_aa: CASSPGDQPQHF; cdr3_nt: TGTGCCAGCAGTCCCGGAGATCAGCCCCAGCATTTT
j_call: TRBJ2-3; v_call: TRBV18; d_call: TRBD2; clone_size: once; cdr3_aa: CASSPILARVNTDTQYF; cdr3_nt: TGTGCCAGCTCACCAATACTAGCGAGAGTTAACACAGATACGCAGTATTTT
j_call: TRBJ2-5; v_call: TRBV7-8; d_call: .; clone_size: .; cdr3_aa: CASSLSAFLQGKETQYF; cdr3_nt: TGTGCCAGCAGCTTATCGGCCTTCCTGCAGGGGAAGGAGACCCAGTACTTC
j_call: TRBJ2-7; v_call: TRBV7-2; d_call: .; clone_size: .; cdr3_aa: CASSQSTYEQYF; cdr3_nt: TGTGCCAGCAGTCAAAGCACGTACGAGCAGTACTTC
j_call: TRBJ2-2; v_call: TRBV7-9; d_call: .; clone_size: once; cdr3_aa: CASSTRHTTGELFF; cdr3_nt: TGTGCCAGCAGCACGCGACACACTACCGGGGAGCTGTTTTTT
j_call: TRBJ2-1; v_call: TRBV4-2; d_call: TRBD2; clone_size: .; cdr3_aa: CASSSRGSGRRKSYNEQFF; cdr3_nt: TGTGCCAGCAGCTCGCGGGGTAGCGGGAGGCGAAAATCCTACAATGAGCAGTTCTTC
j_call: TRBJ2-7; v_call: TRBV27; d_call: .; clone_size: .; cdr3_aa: CANFYEQYF; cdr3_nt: TGTGCCAACTTCTACGAGCAGTACTTC
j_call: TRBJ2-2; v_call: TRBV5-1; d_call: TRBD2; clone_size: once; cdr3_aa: CASSLRLAGTGELFF; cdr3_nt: TGCGCCAGCAGCCTAAGACTAGCGGGCACCGGGGAGCTGTTTTTT
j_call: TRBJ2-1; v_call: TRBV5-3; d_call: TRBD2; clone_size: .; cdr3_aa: CARSLAYLLAGGHNEQFF; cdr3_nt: TGTGCCAGAAGCTTGGCCTATCTTCTAGCGGGAGGGCACAATGAGCAGTTCTTC